Reported below is one TCR beta chain. This clonotype was seen ten or more times. Its antigen has not been determined. No qualities accompany the bases; no much larger clone lies one base away. This sample stems from a study of T cells in Graves' hyperthyroidism and ophthalmopathy (dated by TCRdb to between 2017 and 2020). Looking at the study overall: Peripheral blood samples were taken at initial diagnosis, before any treatment was given. To identify TCR V-J signatures that set the groups apart, the researchers used a discovery cohort of 100 or so patients, made up of 40 to 45 with Graves' ophthalmopathy and 57 with stable Graves' hyperthyroidism. Prospective prediction of ophthalmopathy was tested in an independent validation cohort of approximately 19 hyperthyroidism patients and 15 to 17 patients who later progressed to ophthalmopathy. The approximately 100 discovery patients were divided at random into training and test sets in a 7:3 ratio. In addition, the study compared T-cell repertoires in thyroid tissue and in blood from roughly six Graves' hyperthyroidism patients. Once sampling was done, hyperthyroidism patients were given methimazole at a starting dose of 30 mg daily, whereas ophthalmopathy patients were given high-dose intravenous methylprednisolone. The paper describes TCR Vbeta CDR3 sequencing of 120 to 150 peripheral blood samples, made up of 43 ophthalmopathy patients, more than 70 hyperthyroidism patients and roughly 17 progressor patients.

The CDR3 contains 13 residues, cysteine and phenylalanine counted. Only the CDR3 portion is preserved as DNA: 39 bases, with reading frame beginning at the first base. The germline V gene sets CDR1 to SGHVS and CDR2 to FNYEAQ. V sheds 5 bases and J sheds 7 bases, leaving 15 bases between their ends. The TCR beta CDR3 regions were amplified from RNA transcripts. A first-round RT-PCR of the TCR CDR3 used the HTBI primer set with the Qiagen OneStep RT-PCR kit. Libraries were constructed in a second round of multiplex PCR, after which size selection and purification were carried out. Paired-end sequencing of the libraries was performed with 100 bp reads on an Illumina HiSeq2000. The paper's data handling went like this. SOAPnuke was used to process the raw data, throwing out any read that contained adapters or uncalled bases, had a mean Phred below 15, or lacked an exact constant-primer or identifier match. High-quality paired reads were merged with COPE v1.2.5, and unique nucleotide sequences were defined as clonotypes. MiTCR v1.1 was used to align the clonotypes against IMGT TRBV, TRBD and TRBJ reference segments. Only V-J combinations with frequency above 0.0001, covering approximately 99% of repertoires, were analysed. A TCS score was defined as the ratio between F50 (clonal expansion) and ExV (chaos), using BLOSUM62-based TCRdist between CDR3 peptides within each V-J. Welch's t-statistics and random forest reduced 500 to 650 V-J features to 13, which were used in a naive Bayes classifier (R e1071). TCRdb itself trimmed the public reads at Q25 with fastp, ran MiXCR and retained productive beta chains. Rows merge per CDR3 protein into single entries with the most common DNA and genes. The V and J calls were determined by TCRdb, not by the authors. The sample records some 440,000 distinct CDR3 sequences, approximately 14% of which are singletons. The ten most abundant clones make up around 7.7% of the sample.

General study outcomes and caveats: Sample size was not statistically predetermined, and investigators were not blinded to group allocation. Most expanded thyroid clonotypes (frequency above 0.001) were also found in blood, which suggests that blood repertoires may mirror thyroid immune responses. A 13 V-J signature model separated ophthalmopathy from stable hyperthyroidism, with approximately 86% sensitivity and roughly 84% specificity in cross-validation and 80%/75% in testing. In validation, progression to ophthalmopathy was predicted by the model with nearly 71% sensitivity and 72% to 85% specificity, a median of around 6.5 months before onset.

Stable Graves' hyperthyroidism was defined as the absence of progression to ophthalmopathy over 18 months of follow-up. Hyperthyroidism patients were newly diagnosed, had a disease duration of under 2 months, and were aged 18 to 65 years. Patients with uncontrolled infections, other autoimmune diseases, pregnancy or lactation were excluded. Diagnoses relied on clinical symptoms, serum thyroxine and TRAb, thyroid ultrasound and orbital computed tomography. PBMCs were isolated from approximately 10 ml of fresh peripheral blood by Ficoll-Paque density gradient centrifugation. Trizol reagent was used to extract total RNA, and RNA quality was then checked on an Agilent 2100 Bioanalyzer.

This TCR was recovered from a woman in her late teens or twenties with Graves' hyperthyroidism. Material for sequencing was blood. The chain is assembled from TRBV7-6 and TRBJ2-7; tentative D gene TRBD2, with 6 bases matching. The nucleotide sequence reads as follows: TGTGCCAGCAGCCCCGCTAGCGTGAGTGAGCAGTACTTC. This gives the protein CASSPASVSEQYF.